These 6 T cell receptor beta chains were sequenced from one sample in a study of vaccination effects on CD4 cells after COVID-19. The table came from immunoSEQ multiplex PCR; TCRdb's copy has only in-frame clones and leaves some out. The top ten clones hold 1.5% to 1.8% of a sample with around 69,000 clones, around 69% of them seen once. Using viral peptide pools, the ViraFEST assay grew out antigen-specific CD4+ T cells prior to sequencing. Isolation of CD4+ T cells took place after 10 to 11 days of culture. It was two doses of either the BNT162b2 or mRNA-1273 vaccine that participants received. These receptors have no known antigen. Sample: CD4+ T cells from PBMCs cultured with HCoV-229E spike peptides, taken after COVID-19 vaccination. The receptors were sampled from a human donor who received a COVID-19 vaccine.

The chain joins TRBV5-1 to TRBJ2-1, with TRBD2 matching over 11 bases. Germline trimming cut 7 bases from V and 4 bases from J; bases unmatched to any gene: 7. This CDR3 spans 15 amino acids. Looked up from germline, CDR1 is SGHRS and CDR2 is YFSETQ. The CDR3 sequence: CASRIWTSGYNEQFF. CDR3 bases: TGCGCCAGCCGAATATGGACTAGCGGGTACAATGAGCAGTTCTTC.

The chain links TRBV27 to TRBJ2-7; possibly TRBD1 for D (6 bases). The CDR3 covers 13 residues. V was pared by 4 bases and J by 4 bases, with 11 bases between. Germline loops: CDR1 MNHEY, CDR2 SMNVEV (reference sequence). The CDR3 sequence: CASSSSDRYEQYV. DNA of the CDR3: TGTGCCAGCAGTTCCTCCGACAGGTACGAGCAGTACGTC.

The chain joins TRBV18 to TRBJ2-7, with D unresolved. This CDR3 comprises 13 residues. CDR1 and CDR2 from the germline V gene are KGHSH and LQKENI. Trimming removed 1 base at V and 0 bases at J, with 4 bases between. The CDR3 sequence is CASSPQSSYEQYV. The CDR3 region has the DNA TGTGCCAGCTCACCACAGAGCTCCTACGAGCAGTACGTC.

This clone was observed a few times. The chain links TRBV2 to TRBJ2-2, with 10 positions matching TRBD1. The V gene's germline CDR1 is SNHLY and CDR2 FYNNEI. The CDR3 loop spans 16 amino acids. The ends lost 8 bases at V and 5 bases at J; junction bases unmatched: 11. The CDR3 sequence is CASGRQGARNTGELFF. Written as DNA, the CDR3 is TGTGCCAGCGGTCGACAGGGGGCGCGAAATACCGGGGAGCTGTTTTTT.

This clone was detected only once. This chain links TRBV11-3 with TRBJ1-3; D is uncertain. Trimming took 5 bases from V and 3 from J, leaving 8 bases between them. CDR3 length: 13 amino acids. In germline, CDR1 is SGHNT, CDR2 YENEEA. The CDR3 sequence: CASSPTHGNTIYF. DNA of the CDR3: TGTGCCAGCAGCCCCACGCATGGAAACACCATATATTTT.

The CDR3 DNA is TGCGCCAGCAGTGAGAGTCCTAGCCGGGGCTACACCTTC. Its protein is CASSESPSRGYTF. The chain links TRBV10-2 to TRBJ1-2; D remains ambiguous. The germline gives CDR1 WSHSY, CDR2 SAAADI. Trimming stripped 2 bases from V and 8 bases from J, with 12 bases between. The CDR3 covers 13 residues.